This T cell receptor (beta chain) was retrieved from a study of blood T cell repertoires in COVID-19. Study details: Spain, Italy and the United States supplied samples that represented acute and convalescent COVID-19. PBMCs, B-cell-depleted T cells, or T cells provided the cDNA or gDNA that made up the material.

Original analysis: Amplified reference gene primers provided the basis for estimating nucleated cell counts. Sequenced by immunoSEQ multiplex PCR; TCRdb stores in-frame clones only, minus some. V, J and clone size derive from that table, while D and trimming were established from the DNA sequence. The data contain 70,000 to 100,000 clones, 82% of them singletons. Per the germline V gene, CDR1 is SQVTM and CDR2 is ANQGSEA. The CDR3 extends over 11 amino acids. V was clipped by 7 bases and J by 2 bases, with 7 bases between them. Sequencing was performed on peripheral blood. The chain carries TRBV29-1 and TRBJ2-3; D is unresolved. This sequence was found in a man in his fifties or sixties with active or convalescent COVID-19. This CDR3 reads CSARSTDTQYF. As DNA, the CDR3 is TGCAGCGCCCGTTCCACAGATACGCAGTATTTT.